The subject of this entry is one T cell receptor (beta chain). Its antigen is currently unknown. This sample is drawn from a study of cytomegalovirus exposure and HLA in healthy donors. Study context: The same platform used for the roughly 650 first-cohort repertoires was also used for the 95 to 150 validation repertoires, as a later analysis reported. Study-level points and caveats: Subsequent analysis of the 120 or so validation repertoires found a tendency for first-cohort TCR clusters to co-occur.

Only in-frame clones appear in the TCRdb table, and some are missing; sequencing was by immunoSEQ multiplex PCR. The sample contains about 110,000 clones, about 87% of which appear only once. With 5 bases clipped from V and 4 bases from J, the junction kept 3 bases outside the gene matches. The CDR3 loop spans 14 amino acids. Per germline, CDR1 SGHAT and CDR2 FQNNGV. The rearrangement joins TRBV11-2 to TRBJ1-2, with 11 bases matching TRBD1. The sample consisted of PBMCs. The sequence was obtained from a woman between 18 and 29 years old in good health and CMV-seropositive. The chain's CDR3 is CASSPGTGGYGYTF. As DNA, the CDR3 is TGTGCCAGCAGCCCCGGGACAGGGGGCTATGGCTACACCTTC.